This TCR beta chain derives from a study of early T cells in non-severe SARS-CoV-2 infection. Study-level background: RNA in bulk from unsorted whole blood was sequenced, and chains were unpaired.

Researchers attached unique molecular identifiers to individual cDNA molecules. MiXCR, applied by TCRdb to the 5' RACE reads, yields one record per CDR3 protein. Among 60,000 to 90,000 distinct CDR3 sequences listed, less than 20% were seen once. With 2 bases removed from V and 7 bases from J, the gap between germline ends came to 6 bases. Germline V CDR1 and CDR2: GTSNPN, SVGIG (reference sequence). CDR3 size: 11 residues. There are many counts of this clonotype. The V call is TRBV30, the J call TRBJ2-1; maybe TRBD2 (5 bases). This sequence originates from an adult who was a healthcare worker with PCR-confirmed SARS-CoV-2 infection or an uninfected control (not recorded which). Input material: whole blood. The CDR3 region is CAWSRENEQFF. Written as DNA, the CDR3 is TGTGCCTGGAGTAGGGAGAATGAGCAGTTCTTC.